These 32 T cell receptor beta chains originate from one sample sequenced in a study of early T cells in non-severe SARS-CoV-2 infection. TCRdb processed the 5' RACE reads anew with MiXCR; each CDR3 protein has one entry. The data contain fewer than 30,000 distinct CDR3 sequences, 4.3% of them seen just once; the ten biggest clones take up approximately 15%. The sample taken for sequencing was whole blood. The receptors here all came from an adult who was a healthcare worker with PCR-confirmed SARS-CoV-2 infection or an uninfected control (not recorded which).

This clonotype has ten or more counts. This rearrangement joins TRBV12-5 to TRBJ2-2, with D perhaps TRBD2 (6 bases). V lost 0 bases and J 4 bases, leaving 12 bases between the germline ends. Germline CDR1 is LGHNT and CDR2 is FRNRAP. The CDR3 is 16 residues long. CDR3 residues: CASGLVRGSGTGELFF. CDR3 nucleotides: TGTGCTAGTGGTTTGGTTCGGGGGTCGGGCACCGGGGAGCTGTTTTTT.

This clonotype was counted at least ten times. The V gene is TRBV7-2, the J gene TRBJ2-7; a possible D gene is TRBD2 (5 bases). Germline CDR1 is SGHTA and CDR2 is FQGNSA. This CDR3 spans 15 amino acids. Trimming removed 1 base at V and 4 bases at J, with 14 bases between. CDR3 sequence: CASSLVAGLPYEQYF. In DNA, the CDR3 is TGTGCCAGCAGCTTAGTTGCGGGCCTACCTTACGAGCAGTACTTC.

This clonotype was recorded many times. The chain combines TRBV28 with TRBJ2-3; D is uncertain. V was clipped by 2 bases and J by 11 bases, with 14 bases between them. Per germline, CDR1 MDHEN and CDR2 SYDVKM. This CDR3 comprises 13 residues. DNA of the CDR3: TGTGCCAGCAGTTTAAGTGTCCCACAATGGCAGTATTTT. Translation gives CASSLSVPQWQYF.

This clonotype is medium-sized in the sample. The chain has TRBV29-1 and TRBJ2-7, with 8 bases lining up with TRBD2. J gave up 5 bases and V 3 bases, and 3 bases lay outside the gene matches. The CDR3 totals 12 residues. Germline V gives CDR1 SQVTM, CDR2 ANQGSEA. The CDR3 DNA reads TGCAGCGTTGAGCTAGCGGGCAACGAGCAGTACTTC. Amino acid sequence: CSVELAGNEQYF.

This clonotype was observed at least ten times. The CDR3 region has the DNA TGCGCCAGCAGCTTGGAGGGGCGGGTTACCGGGGAGCTGTTTTTT. It yields the protein CASSLEGRVTGELFF. The chain is built from TRBV5-1 and TRBJ2-2; D tentatively fits TRBD1 or TRBD2 (5 bases each). The CDR3 is 15 residues long. V lost 0 bases and J 5 bases, leaving 11 bases between the germline ends. Germline V gene sequence: CDR1 SGHRS, CDR2 YFSETQ.

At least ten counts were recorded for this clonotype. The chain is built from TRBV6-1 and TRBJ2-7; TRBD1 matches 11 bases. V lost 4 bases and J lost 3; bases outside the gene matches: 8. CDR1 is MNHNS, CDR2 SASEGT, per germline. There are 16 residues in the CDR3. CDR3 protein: CASSVYGTGGFYEQYF. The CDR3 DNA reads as TGTGCCAGCAGTGTTTATGGGACAGGGGGGTTCTACGAGCAGTACTTC.

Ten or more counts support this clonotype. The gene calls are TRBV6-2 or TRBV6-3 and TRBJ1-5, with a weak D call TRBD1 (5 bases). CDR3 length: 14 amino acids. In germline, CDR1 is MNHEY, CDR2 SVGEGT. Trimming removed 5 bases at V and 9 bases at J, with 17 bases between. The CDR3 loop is CASSQNIIGGPQHF. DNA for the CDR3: TGTGCCAGCAGTCAGAACATTATTGGGGGGCCCCAGCATTTT.

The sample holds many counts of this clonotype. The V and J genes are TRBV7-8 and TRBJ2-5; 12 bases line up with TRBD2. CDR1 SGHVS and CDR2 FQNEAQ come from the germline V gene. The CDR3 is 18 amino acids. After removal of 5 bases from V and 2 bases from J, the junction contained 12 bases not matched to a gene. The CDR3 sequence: CASSPRLAGEGKQETQYF. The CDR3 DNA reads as TGTGCCAGCAGCCCCAGACTAGCGGGAGAGGGTAAACAAGAGACCCAGTACTTC.

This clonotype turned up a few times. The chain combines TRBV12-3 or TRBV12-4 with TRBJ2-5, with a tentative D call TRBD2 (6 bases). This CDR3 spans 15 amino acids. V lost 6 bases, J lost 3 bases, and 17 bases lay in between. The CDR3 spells CASRREYSGEETQYF. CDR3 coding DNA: TGTGCCAGCAGACGGGAGTATAGCGGTGAAGAGACCCAGTACTTC.

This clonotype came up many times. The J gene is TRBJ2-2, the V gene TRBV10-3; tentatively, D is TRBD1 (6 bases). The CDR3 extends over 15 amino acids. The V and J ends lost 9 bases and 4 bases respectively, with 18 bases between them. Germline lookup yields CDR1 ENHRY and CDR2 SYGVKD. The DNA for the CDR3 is TGTGCCATAGGACAGTCCGAACCCCCCACCGGGGAGCTGTTTTTT. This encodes CAIGQSEPPTGELFF.

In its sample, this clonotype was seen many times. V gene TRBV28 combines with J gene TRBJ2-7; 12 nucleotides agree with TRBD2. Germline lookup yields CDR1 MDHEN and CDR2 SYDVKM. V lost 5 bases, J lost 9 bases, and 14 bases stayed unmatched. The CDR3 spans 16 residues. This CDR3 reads CASSPGGLAGKGMQYF. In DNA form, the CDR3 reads TGTGCCAGCAGTCCCGGCGGACTAGCGGGAAAAGGTATGCAGTACTTC.

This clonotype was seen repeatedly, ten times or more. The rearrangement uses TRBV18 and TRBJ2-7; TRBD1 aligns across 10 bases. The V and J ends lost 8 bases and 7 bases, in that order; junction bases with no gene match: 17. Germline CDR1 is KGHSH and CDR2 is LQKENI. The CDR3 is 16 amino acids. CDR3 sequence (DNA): TGTGCCAGCGGATTCCTCCCCGGGACAGGGGCGGGAGAGCAGTACTTC. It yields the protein CASGFLPGTGAGEQYF.

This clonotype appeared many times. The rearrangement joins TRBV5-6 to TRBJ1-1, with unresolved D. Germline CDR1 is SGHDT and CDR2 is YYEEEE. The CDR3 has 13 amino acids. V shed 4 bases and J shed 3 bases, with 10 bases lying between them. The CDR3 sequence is CASSILIDTEAFF. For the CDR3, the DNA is TGTGCCAGCAGCATACTGATTGACACTGAAGCTTTCTTT.

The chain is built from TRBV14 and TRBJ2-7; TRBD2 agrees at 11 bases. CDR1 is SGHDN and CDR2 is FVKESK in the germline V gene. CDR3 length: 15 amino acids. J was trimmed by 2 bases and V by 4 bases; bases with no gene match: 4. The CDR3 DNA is TGTGCCAGCAGCCTGGGACTAGCGGTCCCCTACGAGCAGTACTTC. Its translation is CASSLGLAVPYEQYF.

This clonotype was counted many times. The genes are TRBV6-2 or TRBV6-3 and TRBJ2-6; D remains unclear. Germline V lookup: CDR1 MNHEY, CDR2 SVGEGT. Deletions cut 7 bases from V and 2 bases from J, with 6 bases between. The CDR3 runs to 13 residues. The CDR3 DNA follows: TGTGCCAGCACTCCCACTGGGGCCAACGTCCTGACTTTC. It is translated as CASTPTGANVLTF.

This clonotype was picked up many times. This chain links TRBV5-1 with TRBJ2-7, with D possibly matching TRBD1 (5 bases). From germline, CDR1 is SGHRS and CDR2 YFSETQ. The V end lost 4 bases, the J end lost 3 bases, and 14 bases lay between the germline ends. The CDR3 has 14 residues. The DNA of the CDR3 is TGCGCCAGCAGCATCCCCGACAGCCGCTACGAGCAGTACTTC. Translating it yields CASSIPDSRYEQYF. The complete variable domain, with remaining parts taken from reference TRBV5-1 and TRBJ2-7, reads KAGVTQTPRYLIKTRGQQVTLSCSPISGHRSVSWYQQTPGQGLQFLFEYFSETQRNKGNFPGRFSGRQFSNSRSEMNVSTLELGDSALYLCASSIPDSRYEQYFGPGTRLTVT.

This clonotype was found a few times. The CDR3 DNA follows: TGCAGTGCTAGAGATCCGGGGACAGGGAACAACGAGCAGTACTTC. Encoded protein: CSARDPGTGNNEQYF. The V gene is TRBV20-1, the J gene TRBJ2-7; 9 bases match TRBD1. The J segment lost 5 bases and the V segment lost 0 bases, leaving 8 bases of the junction unmatched. The CDR3 runs 15 residues. Germline loops: CDR1 DFQATT, CDR2 SNEGSKA (reference sequence).

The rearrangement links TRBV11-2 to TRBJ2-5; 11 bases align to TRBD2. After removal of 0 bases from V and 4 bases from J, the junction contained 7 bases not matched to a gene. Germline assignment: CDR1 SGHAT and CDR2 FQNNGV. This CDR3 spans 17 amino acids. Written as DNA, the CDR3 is TGTGCCAGCAGCTTAGATTCACTAGCGGGAGTCTCAGAGACCCAGTACTTC. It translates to CASSLDSLAGVSETQYF.

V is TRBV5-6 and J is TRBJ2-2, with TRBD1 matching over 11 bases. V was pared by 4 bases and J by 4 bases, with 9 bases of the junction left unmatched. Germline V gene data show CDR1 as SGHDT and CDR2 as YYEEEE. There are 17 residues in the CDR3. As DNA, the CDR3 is TGTGCCAGCAGCCCCATCGCCGGGACAGGGGGCACCGGGGAGCTGTTTTTT. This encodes CASSPIAGTGGTGELFF.

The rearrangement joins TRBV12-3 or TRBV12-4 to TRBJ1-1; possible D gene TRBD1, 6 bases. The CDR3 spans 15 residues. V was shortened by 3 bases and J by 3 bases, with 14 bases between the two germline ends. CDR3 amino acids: CASSFLRTEYTEAFF. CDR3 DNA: TGTGCCAGCAGTTTCTTGCGGACAGAGTACACTGAAGCTTTCTTT.

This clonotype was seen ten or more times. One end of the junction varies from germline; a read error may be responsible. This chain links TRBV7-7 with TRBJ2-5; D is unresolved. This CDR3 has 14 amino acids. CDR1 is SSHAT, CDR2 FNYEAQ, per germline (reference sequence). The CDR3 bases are TGTGCTAGCAGCCGGGCGCTGACCCAAGAGACCCAGTACTTC. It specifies CASSRALTQETQYF.

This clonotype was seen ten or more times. This chain's CDR3 is CASWTSGGEETQYF. DNA of the CDR3: TGTGCCAGTTGGACTAGCGGGGGGGAAGAGACCCAGTACTTC. This chain connects TRBV6-1 to TRBJ2-5; 15 bases fit TRBD2. Germline CDR1 and CDR2: MNHNS and SASEGT. The ends lost 9 bases at V and 3 bases at J; junction bases unmatched: 2. The CDR3 runs to 14 residues.

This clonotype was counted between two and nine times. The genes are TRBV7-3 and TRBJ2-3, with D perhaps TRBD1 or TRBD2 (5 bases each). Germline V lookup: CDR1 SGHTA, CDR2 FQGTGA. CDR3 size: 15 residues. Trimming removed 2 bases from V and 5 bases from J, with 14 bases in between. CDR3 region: CASSLVGVSGDTQYF. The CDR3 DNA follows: TGTGCCAGCAGCTTAGTGGGGGTTTCGGGAGATACGCAGTATTTT.

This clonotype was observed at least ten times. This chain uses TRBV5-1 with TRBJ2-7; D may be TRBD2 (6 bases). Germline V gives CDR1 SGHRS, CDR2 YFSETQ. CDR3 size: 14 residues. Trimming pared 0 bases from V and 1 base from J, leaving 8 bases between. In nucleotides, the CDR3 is TGCGCCAGCAGCTTGGTCGGGGGTTCCTACGAGCAGTACTTC. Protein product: CASSLVGGSYEQYF.

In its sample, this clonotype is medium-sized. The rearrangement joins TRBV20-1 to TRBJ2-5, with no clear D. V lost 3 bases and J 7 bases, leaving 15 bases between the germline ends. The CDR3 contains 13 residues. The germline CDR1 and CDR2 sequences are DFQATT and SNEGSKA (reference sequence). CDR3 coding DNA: TGCAGTGCTAGTAGTCGACCCTCAGGGACCCAGTACTTC. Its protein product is CSASSRPSGTQYF.

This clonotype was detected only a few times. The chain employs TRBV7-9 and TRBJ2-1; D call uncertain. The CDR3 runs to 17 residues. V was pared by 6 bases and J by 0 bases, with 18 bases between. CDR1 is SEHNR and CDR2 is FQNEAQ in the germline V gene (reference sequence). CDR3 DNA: TGTGCCAGCAGGGATTTCTTGAGAGCTTACTCCTACAATGAGCAGTTCTTC. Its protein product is CASRDFLRAYSYNEQFF.

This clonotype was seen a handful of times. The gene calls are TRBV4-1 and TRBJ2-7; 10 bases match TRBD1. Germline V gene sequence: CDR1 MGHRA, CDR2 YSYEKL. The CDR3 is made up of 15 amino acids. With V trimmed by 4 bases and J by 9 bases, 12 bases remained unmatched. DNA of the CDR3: TGCGCCAGCAGCCCCGTCGGGACAGGGGTTCTTAGGCAGTACTTC. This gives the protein CASSPVGTGVLRQYF.

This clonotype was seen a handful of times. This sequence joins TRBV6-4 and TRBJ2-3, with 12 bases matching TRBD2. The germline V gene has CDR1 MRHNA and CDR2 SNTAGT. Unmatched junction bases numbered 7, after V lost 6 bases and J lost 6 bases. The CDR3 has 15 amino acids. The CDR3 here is CASSRLAGEMDTQYF. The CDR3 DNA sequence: TGTGCCAGCAGCCGACTAGCGGGGGAGATGGATACGCAGTATTTT.

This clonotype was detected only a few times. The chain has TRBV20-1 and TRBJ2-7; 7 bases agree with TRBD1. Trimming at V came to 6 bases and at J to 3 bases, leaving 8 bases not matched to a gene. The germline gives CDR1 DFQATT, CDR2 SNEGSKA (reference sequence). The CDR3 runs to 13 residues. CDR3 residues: CSAMTGFDYEQYF. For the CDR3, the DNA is TGCAGTGCCATGACAGGGTTTGACTACGAGCAGTACTTC.

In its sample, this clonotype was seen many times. The chain's CDR3 is CASSFGHTGELFF. CDR3 nucleotides: TGCGCCAGCAGCTTCGGACACACCGGGGAGCTGTTTTTT. This chain connects TRBV5-1 to TRBJ2-2; no clear D. Trimming took 2 bases from V and 3 from J, leaving 5 bases between them. Germline V CDR1 and CDR2: SGHRS, YFSETQ. This CDR3 comprises 13 residues.

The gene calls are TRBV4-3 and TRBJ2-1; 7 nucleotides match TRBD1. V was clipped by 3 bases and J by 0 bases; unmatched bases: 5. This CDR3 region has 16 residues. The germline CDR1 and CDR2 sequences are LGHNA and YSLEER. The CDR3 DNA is TGCGCCAGCAGCCAGGACAGGTTTAGCTCCTACAATGAGCAGTTCTTC. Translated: CASSQDRFSSYNEQFF.

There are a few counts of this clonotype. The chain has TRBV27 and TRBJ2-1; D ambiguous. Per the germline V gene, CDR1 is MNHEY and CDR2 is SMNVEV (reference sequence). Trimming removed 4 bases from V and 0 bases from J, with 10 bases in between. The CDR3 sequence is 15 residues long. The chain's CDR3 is CASSSWGGSYNEQFF. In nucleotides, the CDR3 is TGTGCCAGCAGTTCCTGGGGTGGCTCCTACAATGAGCAGTTCTTC.